What follows are 27 T cell receptor beta chains derived from one specimen sequenced in a study of blood T cells in healthy people across ages. The second PCR ran roughly 7 to 11 cycles with a sample-barcoded 5' primer and J-beta primers. TCRdb re-derived calls from the 5' RACE reads in MiXCR, one entry per CDR3 protein. This table holds about 620,000 distinct CDR3 sequences, about 51% found once. Sequencing input: blood. These receptors all come from a woman older than 75 in good health.

The chain has TRBV9 and TRBJ2-7; possibly TRBD2 for D (6 bases). Trimming took off 0 bases at V and 0 bases at J, with 10 bases between the two ends. The CDR3 length is 15 residues. CDR1 SGDLS and CDR2 YYNGEE come from the germline V gene. CDR3: CASSVAGGISYEQYF. The CDR3 nucleotides read TGTGCCAGCAGCGTAGCCGGCGGGATCTCCTACGAGCAGTACTTC.

The sample holds a few counts of this clonotype. The V call is TRBV10-3, the J call TRBJ2-2; D remains unclear. With 7 bases removed from V and 1 base from J, the gap between germline ends came to 19 bases. The CDR3 sequence is 17 residues long. Germline V gene lookup returns CDR1 ENHRY and CDR2 SYGVKD. The DNA for the CDR3 is TGTGCCATCAAGGTGGGCCGATCCAACATGAACACCGGGGAGCTGTTTTTT. Its protein is CAIKVGRSNMNTGELFF.

This sequence joins TRBV12-3 or TRBV12-4 and TRBJ2-3; D tentatively reads TRBD1 or TRBD2 (6 bases each). The length of the CDR3 is 15 residues. V shed 4 bases and J shed 3 bases, with 14 bases lying between them. The DNA for the CDR3 is TGTGCCAGCAGTTCACGACAGGCGGGAACAGATACGCAGTATTTT. Translation gives CASSSRQAGTDTQYF.

V usage is TRBV2 and J usage is TRBJ2-4, with 7 bases fitting TRBD1. TRBJ2-7 explains the end of the DNA better; the J call may be wrong. The CDR3 has 15 residues. The germline V gene has CDR1 SNHLY and CDR2 FYNNEI. The CDR3 DNA reads as TGTGCCAGCAGTGATGGCGCAGGGGGACAATACGAGCAGTACTTC. Translated, it gives CASSDGAGGQYEQYF.

The chain joins TRBV27 to TRBJ1-2; the D is unclear. The germline gives CDR1 MNHEY, CDR2 SMNVEV (reference sequence). The CDR3 totals 15 residues. The germline V and J ends were trimmed by 5 bases and 1 base, with 14 bases remaining between them. The CDR3 here is CASSPQGAFNYGYTF. In DNA form, the CDR3 reads TGTGCCAGCAGTCCCCAAGGCGCCTTTAACTATGGCTACACCTTC.

This clonotype was detected ten times or more. This sequence joins TRBV15 and TRBJ2-3; no clear D. CDR1 and CDR2 (germline): LNHNV, YYDKDF (reference sequence). V lost 0 bases and J lost 3, with 13 bases in between. The CDR3 is made up of 16 amino acids. CDR3 in DNA: TGTGCCACCAGCAGAGATCGGGTGGGCCCTACAGATACGCAGTATTTT. It yields the protein CATSRDRVGPTDTQYF.

The chain employs TRBV29-1 and TRBJ1-2; no firm D call. The length of the CDR3 is 11 residues. The V end lost 4 bases, the J end lost 6 bases, and 9 bases lay between the germline ends. Germline-derived CDR1 and CDR2 are SQVTM and ANQGSEA. The CDR3 DNA is TGCAGCGTTGCACAAGGGAATGGCTACACCTTC. It encodes CSVAQGNGYTF.

On this clonotype: A much larger clone is a single base away; this may be a read error. The V call is TRBV6-5, the J call TRBJ2-2; a possible D gene is TRBD2 (5 bases). The CDR3 sequence is 12 residues long. Germline-derived CDR1 and CDR2 are MNHEY and SVGAGI. CDR3 nucleotide sequence: TGTGCCAGCAGTTACCCCACCGGGGAGCTGTCTTTT. As protein: CASSYPTGELSF.

The chain has TRBV3-1 and TRBJ2-1; a possible D gene is TRBD1 (6 bases). Germline V gives CDR1 LGHDT, CDR2 YNNKEL (reference sequence). This CDR3 region has 13 residues. The V and J ends lost 8 bases and 8 bases respectively, with 16 bases between them. This chain's CDR3 is CASGWGHEDEQFF. In nucleotides, the CDR3 is TGTGCCAGCGGCTGGGGACATGAGGATGAGCAGTTCTTC.

Points on this clonotype: The junction differs from germline at one of its ends, possibly a read error. The gene calls are TRBV9 and TRBJ2-1; 11 bases match TRBD2. Germline V CDR1 and CDR2: SGDLS, YYNGEE. The CDR3 length is 15 residues. CDR3 region: CASSVAGGGGTEQFF. In nucleotides, the CDR3 is TGTGCCAGCAGTGTAGCGGGGGGGGGCGGGACTGAGCAGTTCTTC.

This clonotype occurred once. Possible read error: a much larger clone is one base away. The rearrangement joins TRBV7-9 to TRBJ2-5, with 7 bases matching TRBD1. Germline V gene lookup returns CDR1 SEHNR and CDR2 FQNEAQ (reference sequence). The CDR3 runs to 16 residues. V lost 7 bases and J lost 3; bases outside the gene matches: 14. This chain's CDR3 is CASNFGSGTAKETQYF. The CDR3 nucleotides are TGTGCCAGCAACTTCGGTTCCGGGACAGCTAAAGAGACCCAGTACTTC.

This clonotype came up a few times. The genes are TRBV10-3 and TRBJ1-5; 9 bases agree with TRBD1. V shed 8 bases, J shed 4 bases, and the junction held 3 bases outside the gene matches. This CDR3 spans 13 amino acids. CDR1 ENHRY and CDR2 SYGVKD come from the germline V gene. The CDR3 DNA sequence: TGTGCCATCGGGACAGGGAGAAATCAGCCCCAGCATTTT. Translation gives CAIGTGRNQPQHF.

This clonotype was recorded at least ten times. The rearrangement uses TRBV2 and TRBJ2-3; 7 bases agree with TRBD1. The CDR3 is 14 amino acids. Germline CDR1 is SNHLY and CDR2 is FYNNEI. V lost 7 bases and J lost 11; bases outside the gene matches: 15. The CDR3 DNA reads as TGTGCCAGCAAGGGAAAAGCCTCCCCAGGGGGGCAGTATTTT. Translation: CASKGKASPGGQYF.

At least ten counts were recorded for this clonotype. This chain connects TRBV4-1 to TRBJ1-2, with 8 bases aligning to TRBD1. This CDR3 has 14 residues. Germline CDR1 is MGHRA and CDR2 is YSYEKL. V shed 4 bases and J 4 bases; nucleotides not matched to a gene: 5. CDR3 region: CASSRTTGGYGYTF. As DNA, the CDR3 is TGCGCCAGCAGCCGAACTACAGGGGGCTATGGCTACACCTTC.

This clonotype was seen a few times. This sequence joins TRBV12-3 or TRBV12-4 and TRBJ2-4; 9 bases are a match to TRBD1. The J call may be mistaken, given a closer DNA end match to TRBJ2-7. This CDR3 has 13 amino acids. CDR3 DNA sequence: TGTGCCAGCAGTAGGGGACAGGGAAGCGAGCAGTACTTC. Protein product: CASSRGQGSEQYF.

The chain carries TRBV5-1 and TRBJ2-3; 13 bases are a match to TRBD2. Germline V lookup: CDR1 SGHRS, CDR2 YFSETQ. The CDR3 extends over 16 amino acids. Trimming cost V 3 bases and J 7 bases; bases outside gene matches: 8. The CDR3 loop is CASSSDPGLAGYTQYF. DNA of the CDR3: TGCGCCAGCAGCTCGGATCCGGGACTAGCGGGGTATACGCAGTATTTT. Supplemented by reference TRBV5-1 and TRBJ2-3, the full variable domain reads KAGVTQTPRYLIKTRGQQVTLSCSPISGHRSVSWYQQTPGQGLQFLFEYFSETQRNKGNFPGRFSGRQFSNSRSEMNVSTLELGDSALYLCASSSDPGLAGYTQYFGPGTRLTVL.

This chain links TRBV5-1 with TRBJ2-4; TRBD2 might be the D (6 bases). CDR1 and CDR2 (germline): SGHRS, YFSETQ. Trimming pared 1 base from V and 1 base from J, leaving 9 bases between. CDR3 length: 15 residues. The CDR3 nucleotides read TGCGCCAGCAGCTTGCCCGGGAGCGCCAAAAACATTCAGTACTTC. Its protein is CASSLPGSAKNIQYF. The full variable domain, its missing parts supplied by reference TRBV5-1 and TRBJ2-4, is KAGVTQTPRYLIKTRGQQVTLSCSPISGHRSVSWYQQTPGQGLQFLFEYFSETQRNKGNFPGRFSGRQFSNSRSEMNVSTLELGDSALYLCASSLPGSAKNIQYFGAGTRLSVL.

This chain connects TRBV12-3 or TRBV12-4 to TRBJ2-5; either TRBD1 or TRBD2 may supply D (5 bases each). The end of the DNA is better explained by TRBJ2-7, so the J call may be wrong. CDR3 size: 16 residues. The CDR3 nucleotides are TGTGCCAGCAGTTCCCCACCCTTTGGCAGGGCGGGCGAGCAGTACTTC. It is translated as CASSSPPFGRAGEQYF.

The J gene is TRBJ1-2, the V gene TRBV3-1; D is uncertain. The CDR3 runs 14 residues. Germline V CDR1 and CDR2: LGHDT, YNNKEL (reference sequence). Between the trimmed V and J ends, which lost 0 bases and 8 bases, there was a span of 13 bases. The CDR3: CASSQEVPRRGYTF. The CDR3 bases are TGTGCCAGCAGCCAAGAGGTCCCGCGGAGGGGCTACACCTTC.

As regards this clonotype: At one end, the junction sequence differs from germline, possibly due to a read error. This rearrangement joins TRBV5-1 to TRBJ2-3; 7 bases line up with TRBD1. Looked up from germline, CDR1 is SGHRS and CDR2 is YFSETQ. This CDR3 comprises 14 residues. The CDR3 reads CTSSRQGSTDTQYF. DNA of the CDR3: TGCACCAGCAGCCGACAGGGTAGCACAGATACGCAGTATTTT. Supplemented by reference TRBV5-1 and TRBJ2-3, the full variable domain reads KAGVTQTPRYLIKTRGQQVTLSCSPISGHRSVSWYQQTPGQGLQFLFEYFSETQRNKGNFPGRFSGRQFSNSRSEMNVSTLELGDSALYLCTSSRQGSTDTQYFGPGTRLTVL.

In its sample, this clonotype was seen many times. The CDR3 is CASSLDWGSYEQYF. The CDR3 region has the DNA TGCGCCAGCAGCTTGGATTGGGGTTCCTACGAGCAGTACTTC. The chain joins TRBV5-1 to TRBJ2-7, with D uncertain. The CDR3 is made up of 14 amino acids. Trimming cost V 0 bases and J 1 base, with 8 bases left between them. Germline V gene lookup returns CDR1 SGHRS and CDR2 YFSETQ. The full variable domain, with the rest looked up from reference TRBV5-1 and TRBJ2-7, is KAGVTQTPRYLIKTRGQQVTLSCSPISGHRSVSWYQQTPGQGLQFLFEYFSETQRNKGNFPGRFSGRQFSNSRSEMNVSTLELGDSALYLCASSLDWGSYEQYFGPGTRLTVT.

This clonotype was seen many times. This chain joins TRBV2 and TRBJ2-1; 7 nucleotides agree with TRBD2. CDR3 size: 11 residues. The germline V gene has CDR1 SNHLY and CDR2 FYNNEI. V gave up 6 bases and J gave up 10 bases; unmatched junction bases: 3. CDR3 residues: CASSLAVEQFF. The CDR3, as DNA: TGTGCCAGCAGCCTAGCGGTCGAGCAGTTCTTC.

The table lists this clonotype with many counts. This CDR3 is CASRPLAGDTDTQYF. For the CDR3, the DNA is TGTGCCAGCAGGCCCCTAGCGGGGGACACAGATACGCAGTATTTT. V usage is TRBV6-4 and J usage is TRBJ2-3; 10 bases fit TRBD2. After removal of 6 bases from V and 2 bases from J, the junction contained 5 bases not matched to a gene. The CDR3 length is 15 residues. Germline CDR1 and CDR2: MRHNA and SNTAGT.

This clonotype was picked up a small number of times. This chain uses TRBV29-1 with TRBJ2-1; D unclear. CDR3 length: 10 amino acids. Germline V gene data show CDR1 as SQVTM and CDR2 as ANQGSEA. Between the trimmed V and J ends, which lost 7 bases and 9 bases, there was a span of 10 bases. The CDR3 reads CSGIEIEQFF. The CDR3 DNA sequence: TGCAGCGGAATTGAAATTGAGCAGTTCTTC.

The chain has TRBV10-3 and TRBJ2-5; 10 positions match TRBD1. V trimming: 6 bases; J trimming: 3 bases; junction bases outside the gene matches: 4. The CDR3 runs to 14 residues. The germline gives CDR1 ENHRY, CDR2 SYGVKD. The CDR3 DNA is TGTGCCATCAGCGCCGGGACAGGGGAAGAGACCCAGTACTTC. Translation: CAISAGTGEETQYF.

This clonotype was seen many times. The V gene is TRBV29-1, the J gene TRBJ2-1, with TRBD2 as a possible D gene (5 bases). In germline, CDR1 is SQVTM, CDR2 ANQGSEA. This CDR3 is built from 14 residues. The V gene lost 6 bases and the J gene lost 0 bases, with 12 bases spanning the gap. The CDR3 sequence is CSVGVFFSYNEQFF. The CDR3 region has the DNA TGCAGCGTGGGAGTCTTCTTCTCCTACAATGAGCAGTTCTTC.

V is TRBV7-2 and J is TRBJ2-4, with TRBD2 as a possible D gene (6 bases). The CDR3 runs 16 residues. CDR1 is SGHTA and CDR2 is FQGNSA in the germline V gene. Trimming cost V 5 bases and J 8 bases, with 22 bases left between them. The CDR3, as DNA: TGTGCCAGCAGCGGGAGGCCCGGCAGCCTTCCGGACATTCAGTACTTC. Its translation is CASSGRPGSLPDIQYF.